This T cell receptor beta chain was captured by sequencing in a study of blood T cell repertoires in COVID-19. Overall study: From T cells, B-cell-depleted T cells, or PBMCs came the material, which was cDNA or gDNA.

Germline CDR1 and CDR2: MNHEY and SMNVEV (reference sequence). Trimming pared 6 bases from V and 4 bases from J, leaving 10 bases between. CDR3 size: 13 residues. How the authors handled the data: Quantification of nucleated cells was approximated via reference gene primer amplification. The data were produced by immunoSEQ multiplex PCR, yet TCRdb's version contains in-frame clones alone and is incomplete. Clonal size and the V and J genes are those of that table, whereas D and trimming came from the DNA. The sample shows tens of thousands of clones, around 90% of them seen only once. This clone was seen just once.

This receptor was obtained from a human donor in a cohort sampled during active COVID-19. Sequencing used peripheral blood. The V call is TRBV27, the J call TRBJ1-5, with D unresolved. In nucleotides, the CDR3 is TGTGCCAGCAGCCCCTCGGGGAATCAGCCCCAGCATTTT. Amino acid sequence: CASSPSGNQPQHF.